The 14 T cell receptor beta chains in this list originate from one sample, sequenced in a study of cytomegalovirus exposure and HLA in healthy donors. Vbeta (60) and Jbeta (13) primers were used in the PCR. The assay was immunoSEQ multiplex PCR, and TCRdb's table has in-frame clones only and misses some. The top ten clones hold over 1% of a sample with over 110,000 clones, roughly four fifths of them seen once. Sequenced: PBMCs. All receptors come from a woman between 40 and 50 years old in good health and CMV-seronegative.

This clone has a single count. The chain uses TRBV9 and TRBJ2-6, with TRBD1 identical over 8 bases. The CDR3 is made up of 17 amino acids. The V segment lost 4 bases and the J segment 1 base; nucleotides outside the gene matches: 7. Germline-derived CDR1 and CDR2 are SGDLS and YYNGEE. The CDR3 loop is CASSIGQGLSGANVLTF. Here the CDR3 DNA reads TGTGCCAGCAGCATCGGACAGGGCCTATCTGGGGCCAACGTCCTGACTTTC.

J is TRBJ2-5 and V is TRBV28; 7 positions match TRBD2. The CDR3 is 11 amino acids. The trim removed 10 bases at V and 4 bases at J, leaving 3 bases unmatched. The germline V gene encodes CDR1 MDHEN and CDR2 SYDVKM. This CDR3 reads CATQRGETQYF. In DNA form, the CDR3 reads TGTGCCACCCAGCGGGGAGAGACCCAGTACTTC.

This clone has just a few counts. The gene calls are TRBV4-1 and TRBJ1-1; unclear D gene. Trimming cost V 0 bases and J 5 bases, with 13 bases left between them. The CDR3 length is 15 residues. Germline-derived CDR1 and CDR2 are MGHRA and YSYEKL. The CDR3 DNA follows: TGCGCCAGCAGCCAAGATCTTACACCGGGGACTGAAGCTTTCTTT. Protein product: CASSQDLTPGTEAFF.

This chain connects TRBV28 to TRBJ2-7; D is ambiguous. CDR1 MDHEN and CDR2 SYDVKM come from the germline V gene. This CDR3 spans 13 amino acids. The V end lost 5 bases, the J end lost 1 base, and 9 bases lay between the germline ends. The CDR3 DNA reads TGTGCCAGCAGTGTGGGCAGATCCTACGAGCAGTACGTC. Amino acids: CASSVGRSYEQYV.

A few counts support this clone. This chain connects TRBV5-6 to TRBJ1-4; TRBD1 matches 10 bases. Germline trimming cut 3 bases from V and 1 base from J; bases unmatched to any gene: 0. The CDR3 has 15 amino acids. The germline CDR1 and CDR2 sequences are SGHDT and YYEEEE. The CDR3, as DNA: TGTGCCAGCAGCTGGGACAGGGGAACTAATGAAAAACTGTTTTTT. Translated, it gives CASSWDRGTNEKLFF.

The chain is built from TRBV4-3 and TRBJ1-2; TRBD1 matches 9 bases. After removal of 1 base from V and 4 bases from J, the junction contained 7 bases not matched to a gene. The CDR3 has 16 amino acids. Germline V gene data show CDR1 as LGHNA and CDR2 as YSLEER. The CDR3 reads CASSQARGQGGYGYTF. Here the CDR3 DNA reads TGCGCCAGCAGCCAAGCCAGGGGACAGGGAGGCTATGGCTACACCTTC.

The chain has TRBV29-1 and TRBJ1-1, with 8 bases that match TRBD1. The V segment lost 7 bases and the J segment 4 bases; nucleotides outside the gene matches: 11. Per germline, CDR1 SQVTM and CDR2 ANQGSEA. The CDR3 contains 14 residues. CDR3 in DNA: TGCAGCGGAGACAGGGGCGCTGGGAGCACTGAAGCTTTCTTT. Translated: CSGDRGAGSTEAFF. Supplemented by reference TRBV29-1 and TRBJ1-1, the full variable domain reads SAVISQKPSRDICQRGTSLTIQCQVDSQVTMMFWYRQQPGQSLTLIATANQGSEATYESGFVIDKFPISRPNLTFSTLTVSNMSPEDSSIYLCSGDRGAGSTEAFFGQGTRLTVV.

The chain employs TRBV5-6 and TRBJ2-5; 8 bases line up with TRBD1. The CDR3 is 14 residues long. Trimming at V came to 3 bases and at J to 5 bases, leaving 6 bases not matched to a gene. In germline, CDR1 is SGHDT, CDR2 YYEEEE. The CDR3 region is CASSSDRVGETQYF. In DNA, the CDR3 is TGTGCCAGCAGCTCGGACAGGGTGGGGGAGACCCAGTACTTC.

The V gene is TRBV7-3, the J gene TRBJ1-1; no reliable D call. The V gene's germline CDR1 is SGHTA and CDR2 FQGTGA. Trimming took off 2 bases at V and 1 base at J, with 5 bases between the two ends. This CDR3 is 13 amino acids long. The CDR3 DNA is TGTGCCAGCAGCTTACAGTGGAACACTGAAGCTTTCTTT. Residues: CASSLQWNTEAFF.

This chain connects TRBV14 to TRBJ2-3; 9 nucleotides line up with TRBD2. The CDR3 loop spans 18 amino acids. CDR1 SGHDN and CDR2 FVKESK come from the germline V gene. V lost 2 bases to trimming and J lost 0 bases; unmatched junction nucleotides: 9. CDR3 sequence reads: CASSQFGRGGASTDTQYF. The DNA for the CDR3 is TGTGCCAGCAGCCAATTCGGTCGCGGGGGGGCTAGCACAGATACGCAGTATTTT.

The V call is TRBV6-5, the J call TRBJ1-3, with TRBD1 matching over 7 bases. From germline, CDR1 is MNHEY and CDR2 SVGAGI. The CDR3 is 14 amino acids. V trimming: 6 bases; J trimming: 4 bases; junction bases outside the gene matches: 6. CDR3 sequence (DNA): TGTGCCAGCAGAACCGGACAGGAAGGAAACACCATATATTTT. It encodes CASRTGQEGNTIYF.

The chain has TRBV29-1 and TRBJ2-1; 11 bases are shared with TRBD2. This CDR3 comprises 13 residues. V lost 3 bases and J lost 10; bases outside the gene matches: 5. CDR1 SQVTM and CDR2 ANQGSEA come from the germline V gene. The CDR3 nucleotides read TGCAGCGTTGATCTAGCGGGGGGTTGGGAGCAGTTCTTC. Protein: CSVDLAGGWEQFF.

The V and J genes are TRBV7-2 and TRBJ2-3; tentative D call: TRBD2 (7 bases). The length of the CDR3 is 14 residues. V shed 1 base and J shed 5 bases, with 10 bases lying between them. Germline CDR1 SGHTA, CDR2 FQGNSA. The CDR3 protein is CASSLVRGGDTQYF. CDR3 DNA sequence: TGTGCCAGCAGCTTAGTGAGGGGGGGAGATACGCAGTATTTT.

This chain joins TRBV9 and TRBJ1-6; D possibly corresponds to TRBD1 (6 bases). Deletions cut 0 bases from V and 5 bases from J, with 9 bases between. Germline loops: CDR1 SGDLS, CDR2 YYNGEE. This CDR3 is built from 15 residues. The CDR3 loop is CASSVEGTNNSPLHF. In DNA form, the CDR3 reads TGTGCCAGCAGCGTAGAGGGGACAAATAATTCACCCCTCCACTTT.